The rows below give T cell receptor beta chains drawn from one sample of a study of blood T cell repertoires in COVID-19. Here immunoSEQ multiplex PCR was the method, and the copy in TCRdb shows in-frame clones only, minus some. The sample shows 150,000 or so clones, roughly 80% of them seen only once. Sequenced: peripheral blood. The receptors originated from a woman of 80 years or more with acute or convalescent COVID-19. Each CDR3 is given with its conserved first and last residue. The D gene is left open where the match is weak. Clone size, where shown, is once, few, many, or a class for clones that have expanded.

size: .
D: .
J: TRBJ1-4
V: TRBV2
CDR3: CASRYRTREKLFF
DNA: TGTGCCAGCAGATATCGGACACGGGAAAAACTGTTTTTT

size: .
D: TRBD1
J: TRBJ1-1
V: TRBV27
CDR3: CASAHRGWDTEAFF
DNA: TGTGCCAGCGCTCACAGGGGATGGGACACTGAAGCTTTCTTT

size: .
D: TRBD1
J: TRBJ2-7
V: TRBV7-2
CDR3: CASSLQQGFFYEQYF
DNA: TGTGCCAGCAGCTTACAACAGGGGTTTTTCTACGAGCAGTACTTC

size: .
D: TRBD1
J: TRBJ2-7
V: TRBV2
CDR3: CASSNPGQGSGEQYF
DNA: TGTGCCAGCAGTAACCCGGGACAGGGGAGTGGGGAGCAGTACTTC

size: few
D: TRBD2
J: TRBJ2-7
V: TRBV5-1
CDR3: CASSPTGTSGTLSSYEQYF
DNA: TGCGCCAGCAGCCCTACCGGGACTAGCGGTACACTAAGCTCCTACGAGCAGTACTTC

size: few
D: .
J: TRBJ2-7
V: TRBV6-1
CDR3: CASSEALTVSYEQYF
DNA: TGTGCCAGCAGTGAAGCGCTGACTGTATCCTACGAGCAGTACTTC

size: .
D: TRBD2
J: TRBJ2-1
V: TRBV28
CDR3: CASNEVGLAGGRTRGEQFF
DNA: TGTGCCAGCAACGAAGTAGGTCTAGCGGGAGGAAGAACCAGGGGTGAGCAGTTCTTC

size: .
D: TRBD2
J: TRBJ2-1
V: TRBV19
CDR3: CASLPVAGGFYNEQFF
DNA: TGTGCCAGCCTACCTGTAGCGGGAGGATTCTACAATGAGCAGTTCTTC

size: .
D: TRBD2
J: TRBJ2-5
V: TRBV11-2
CDR3: CASRRTSDGETQYF
DNA: TGTGCCAGCAGGAGGACTAGCGATGGGGAGACCCAGTACTTC

size: .
D: .
J: TRBJ1-4
V: TRBV10-3
CDR3: CAISAGGRLEKLFF
DNA: TGTGCCATCAGCGCCGGGGGGCGCTTAGAAAAACTGTTTTTT

size: .
D: TRBD2
J: TRBJ2-1
V: TRBV27
CDR3: CASSLGLAGIYNEQFF
DNA: TGTGCCAGCAGTTTAGGACTAGCGGGAATCTACAATGAGCAGTTCTTC

size: few
D: .
J: TRBJ2-1
V: TRBV7-2
CDR3: CASSSIPRGSRYNEQFF
DNA: TGTGCCAGCAGCTCAATCCCGAGGGGGTCCCGTTACAATGAGCAGTTCTTC

size: .
D: TRBD1
J: TRBJ2-7
V: TRBV7-3
CDR3: CASSTSGTGGHEQYF
DNA: TGTGCCAGCAGTACGTCCGGGACAGGGGGACACGAGCAGTACTTC

size: .
D: .
J: TRBJ1-5
V: TRBV23-1
CDR3: CASSQGQGILQPQHF
DNA: TGCGCCAGCAGTCAAGGGCAGGGGATTCTTCAGCCCCAGCATTTT

size: .
D: .
J: TRBJ2-7
V: TRBV11-2
CDR3: CASSLEATVSYEQYF
DNA: TGTGCCAGCAGCTTAGAGGCGACAGTCTCCTACGAGCAGTACTTC

size: .
D: .
J: TRBJ1-1
V: TRBV11-2
CDR3: CASSLGQVMNTEAFF
DNA: TGTGCCAGCAGCTTAGGTCAGGTAATGAACACTGAAGCTTTCTTT

size: .
D: TRBD2
J: TRBJ2-1
V: TRBV10-1
CDR3: CASSGVAGAYNEQFF
DNA: TGCGCCAGCAGTGGGGTAGCGGGGGCCTACAATGAGCAGTTCTTC

size: once
D: TRBD2
J: TRBJ2-5
V: TRBV18
CDR3: CASIAGGPETQYF
DNA: TGTGCCAGCATAGCGGGAGGCCCCGAGACCCAGTACTTC

size: .
D: .
J: TRBJ2-7
V: TRBV6-6
CDR3: CASSYSGSEQYF
DNA: TGTGCCAGCAGTTACTCCGGTTCCGAGCAGTACTTC

size: .
D: TRBD1
J: TRBJ2-1
V: TRBV14
CDR3: CASSPFFLDRGRTDEQFF
DNA: TGTGCCAGCAGCCCGTTCTTTCTAGACAGGGGGCGCACGGATGAGCAGTTCTTC

size: .
D: TRBD1
J: TRBJ1-2
V: TRBV5-4
CDR3: CASSLDSGRGSYGYTF
DNA: TGTGCCAGCAGCTTAGATTCTGGCAGGGGGTCCTATGGCTACACCTTC

size: .
D: TRBD1
J: TRBJ1-3
V: TRBV5-4
CDR3: CASSQRTGSGNTIYF
DNA: TGTGCCAGCAGCCAGAGGACAGGCTCTGGAAACACCATATATTTT

size: once
D: .
J: TRBJ2-5
V: TRBV7-9
CDR3: CASSFSSQETQYF
DNA: TGTGCCAGCAGCTTTTCGTCGCAAGAGACCCAGTACTTC

size: .
D: .
J: TRBJ1-2
V: TRBV7-3
CDR3: CASSLSGGLKDYGYTF
DNA: TGTGCCAGCAGCTTAAGTGGCGGGTTAAAGGACTATGGCTACACCTTC

size: .
D: TRBD2
J: TRBJ2-7
V: TRBV2
CDR3: CASRQTSGGVLYF
DNA: TGTGCCAGCAGACAGACTAGCGGGGGGGTCTTGTACTTC